A single sample is the source of the 6 T cell receptor beta chains below, sequenced in a study of blood T cell repertoires in COVID-19. The repertoire was sequenced with immunoSEQ multiplex PCR; TCRdb's copy has only in-frame clones and lacks some. The sample includes some 97,000 clones, 85% of them seen just once. Material: peripheral blood. The receptors stem from a human donor in a cohort sampled during active COVID-19.

Worth noting for this clone: The identical CDR3 is also encoded by other nucleotide sequences in the sample. The chain uses TRBV5-1 and TRBJ1-1; the D gene is possibly TRBD1 (6 bases). CDR3 size: 14 residues. Germline loops: CDR1 SGHRS, CDR2 YFSETQ. V shed 3 bases and J shed 1 base, with 10 bases lying between them. The CDR3 reads CASSSGQPNTEAFF. CDR3 DNA: TGCGCCAGCAGCTCCGGACAGCCGAACACTGAAGCTTTCTTT.

This clone was observed a single time. The chain carries TRBV10-3 and TRBJ2-3; 10 bases align to TRBD2. With V trimmed by 0 bases and J by 4 bases, 13 bases remained unmatched. This CDR3 comprises 19 residues. Germline CDR1 ENHRY, CDR2 SYGVKD. The CDR3 sequence: CAISESWPGLAGASDTQYF. The CDR3 DNA reads TGTGCCATCAGTGAGTCGTGGCCGGGGCTAGCGGGAGCATCAGATACGCAGTATTTT.

In its sample, this clone was seen once. The chain has TRBV9 and TRBJ2-7; D possibly corresponds to TRBD2 (6 bases). The germline V gene encodes CDR1 SGDLS and CDR2 YYNGEE. The CDR3 runs 14 residues. Between the trimmed V and J ends, which lost 0 bases and 6 bases, there was a span of 13 bases. The CDR3 bases are TGTGCCAGCAGCGTAGGGACTACCTCCCCCGAGCAGTACTTC. It codes for CASSVGTTSPEQYF.

The chain combines TRBV6-6 with TRBJ2-1; 13 bases line up with TRBD2. In germline, CDR1 is MNHNY, CDR2 SVGAGI (reference sequence). The CDR3 spans 15 residues. Trimming removed 6 bases from V and 9 bases from J; junction bases left unmatched: 8. This chain's CDR3 is CASSLGTSGIGEQFF. DNA for the CDR3: TGTGCCAGCAGCCTCGGGACTAGCGGGATAGGTGAGCAGTTCTTC.

This sequence joins TRBV19 and TRBJ1-1; 10 nucleotides match TRBD1. Germline loops: CDR1 LNHDA, CDR2 SQIVND (reference sequence). V was clipped by 8 bases and J by 7 bases; unmatched bases: 10. The CDR3 extends over 14 amino acids. CDR3 DNA sequence: TGTGCCAGTCACCCGACAGGGGGCTTGGATGAAGCTTTCTTT. Its protein is CASHPTGGLDEAFF. Full variable domain (rest looked up from reference TRBV19 and TRBJ1-1): DGGITQSPKYLFRKEGQNVTLSCEQNLNHDAMYWYRQDPGQGLRLIYYSQIVNDFQKGDIAEGYSVSREKKESFPLTVTSAQKNPTAFYLCASHPTGGLDEAFFGQGTRLTVV.

V is TRBV5-8 and J is TRBJ2-1; D perhaps matches TRBD2 (7 bases). V was trimmed by 0 bases and J by 4 bases, leaving 14 bases between them. This CDR3 is 16 amino acids long. The V gene's germline CDR1 is SGHTS and CDR2 YDEGEE. CDR3: CASSLVFRGGYNEQFF. The CDR3 coding sequence is TGTGCCAGCAGCTTGGTTTTCAGGGGAGGGTACAATGAGCAGTTCTTC.